The 22 T cell receptor beta chains reported below all come from one sample, sequenced in a study of T cells in Graves' hyperthyroidism and ophthalmopathy (dated by TCRdb to about 2019). To prepare the library, multiplex PCR was applied. The sequencing machine was an Illumina HiSeq 2000. TCR beta CDR3 regions were amplified from RNA transcripts. The first round of RT-PCR for the TCR CDR3 was performed with the HTBI primer set and the Qiagen OneStep RT-PCR kit. TCRdb reprocessed the public reads (quality trimming at Q25 with fastp, clone calling with MiXCR) and kept in-frame beta chains. Under each unique CDR3 protein, matching rows form one entry showing the most common genes and DNA. Within this sample are hundreds of thousands of distinct CDR3 sequences, with about a sixth of them counted one time only. The top ten clonotypes cover about a quarter of the sample. Sequenced: blood. These receptors were taken from a woman between 18 and 30 years old with Graves' hyperthyroidism that later progressed to Graves' ophthalmopathy.

This clonotype came up many times. This rearrangement joins TRBV4-2 to TRBJ2-5; possibly TRBD2 for D (5 bases). Trimming removed 1 base from V and 4 bases from J, with 13 bases in between. The CDR3 has 15 residues. The germline gives CDR1 LGHNA, CDR2 YNFKEQ. The CDR3 region has the DNA TGTGCCAGCAGCCAAGCAGCGACCCGGGGAGAGACCCAGTACTTC. This translates into CASSQAATRGETQYF.

In its sample, this clonotype was seen many times. This chain joins TRBV27 and TRBJ2-3, with 14 positions matching TRBD2. V trimming: 5 bases; J trimming: 1 base; junction bases outside the gene matches: 8. Germline-derived CDR1 and CDR2 are MNHEY and SMNVEV (reference sequence). This CDR3 contains 18 residues. The CDR3 region is CASSPGLAGGPGTDTQYF. CDR3 sequence (DNA): TGTGCCAGCAGTCCTGGACTAGCGGGAGGCCCCGGCACAGATACGCAGTATTTT.

In this sample, this clonotype turned up a few times. The rearrangement joins TRBV4-1 to TRBJ1-1, with TRBD1 matching 9 bases. Germline V lookup: CDR1 MGHRA, CDR2 YSYEKL. The V and J ends lost 1 base and 0 bases, in that order; junction bases with no gene match: 3. The CDR3 loop spans 16 amino acids. CDR3 sequence reads: CASSQGGQGMNTEAFF. As DNA, the CDR3 is TGCGCCAGCAGCCAAGGTGGACAGGGGATGAACACTGAAGCTTTCTTT.

Ten or more counts support this clonotype. This sequence joins TRBV2 and TRBJ2-4, with D perhaps TRBD1 or TRBD2 (5 bases each). V was clipped by 7 bases and J by 12 bases, with 16 bases between them. The CDR3 has 12 residues. Germline V gene lookup returns CDR1 SNHLY and CDR2 FYNNEI. The CDR3 DNA sequence: TGTGCCAGCAAACTAGTGGACAACGCTCAGTACTTC. It is translated as CASKLVDNAQYF. The whole variable domain, remainder taken from reference TRBV2 and TRBJ2-4, is EPEVTQTPSHQVTQMGQEVILRCVPISNHLYFYWYRQILGQKVEFLVSFYNNEISEKSEIFDDQFSVERPDGSNFTLKIRSTKLEDSAMYFCASKLVDNAQYFGAGTRLSVL.

CDR3 region: CASSLSNLADTQYF. DNA for the CDR3: TGTGCCAGTAGTCTATCTAATCTGGCAGATACGCAGTATTTT. The chain carries TRBV19 and TRBJ2-3; D remains ambiguous. This CDR3 comprises 14 residues. Between the trimmed V and J ends, which lost 5 bases and 4 bases, there was a span of 13 bases. Germline CDR1 reads LNHDA; CDR2 reads SQIVND (reference sequence).

This clonotype has a handful of counts. The rearrangement uses TRBV13 and TRBJ2-5; D assignment may be TRBD1 or TRBD2 (6 bases each). The CDR3 extends over 15 amino acids. Trimming cost V 3 bases and J 5 bases, with 16 bases left between them. Germline V gene lookup returns CDR1 PRHDT and CDR2 FYEKMQ (reference sequence). The CDR3 region has the DNA TGTGCCAGCAGCTTGGTCCTGGAGGGGGGTGAGACCCAGTACTTC. Its translation is CASSLVLEGGETQYF.

Concerning this clonotype itself: A much larger clone is a single base away; this may be a read error. The rearrangement uses TRBV11-3 and TRBJ2-1, with TRBD1 matching over 9 bases. CDR1 and CDR2 (germline): SGHNT, YENEEA. The CDR3 runs 13 residues. The CDR3 protein is CVSSRDRDNEQFF. The CDR3 bases are TGTGTCAGCAGCCGGGACAGGGACAATGAGCAGTTCTTC.

V and J are TRBV15 and TRBJ1-2, with D possibly matching TRBD1 (5 bases). Germline V gene lookup returns CDR1 LNHNV and CDR2 YYDKDF (reference sequence). This CDR3 comprises 13 residues. Trimming removed 5 bases at V and 4 bases at J, with 11 bases between. DNA for the CDR3: TGTGCCACCAGCGGTGAGGGACCCTATGGCTACACCTTC. Residues: CATSGEGPYGYTF.

This rearrangement joins TRBV27 to TRBJ1-5, with 7 nucleotides matching TRBD1. Germline V lookup: CDR1 MNHEY, CDR2 SMNVEV (reference sequence). This CDR3 has 15 amino acids. Trimming at V came to 8 bases and at J to 4 bases, leaving 11 bases not matched to a gene. The CDR3 coding sequence is TGTGCCAGCTCCAACCTTGGGACAGCTAATCAGCCCCAGCATTTT. Its translation: CASSNLGTANQPQHF.

This clonotype has a count of ten or more. The V gene is TRBV3-1, the J gene TRBJ2-7; 8 bases are shared with TRBD2. The germline V gene has CDR1 LGHDT and CDR2 YNNKEL (reference sequence). The V segment lost 4 bases and the J segment 3 bases; nucleotides outside the gene matches: 17. The CDR3 spans 18 residues. CDR3 sequence reads: CASSRTSAGDNWGYEQYF. In DNA, the CDR3 is TGTGCCAGCAGCCGGACGTCAGCGGGAGATAATTGGGGCTACGAGCAGTACTTC.

This chain uses TRBV30 with TRBJ2-5, with D possibly TRBD1 on 6 matching bases. The V gene lost 0 bases and the J gene lost 3 bases, with 11 bases spanning the gap. Germline V gives CDR1 GTSNPN, CDR2 SVGIG (reference sequence). The CDR3 is made up of 14 amino acids. In nucleotides, the CDR3 is TGTGCCTGGAGTGTTCCAGGGGTTGAAGAGACCCAGTACTTC. Its translation: CAWSVPGVEETQYF.

In its sample, this clonotype was seen many times. The rearrangement uses TRBV20-1 and TRBJ2-1; TRBD1 matches 10 bases. Trimming at V came to 6 bases and at J to 7 bases, leaving 9 bases not matched to a gene. Germline loops: CDR1 DFQATT, CDR2 SNEGSKA (reference sequence). CDR3 length equals 14 residues. CDR3 bases: TGCAGTGCACTCGACAGGGGGCGGGGGAATGAGCAGTTCTTC. Amino acid sequence: CSALDRGRGNEQFF.

This clonotype was picked up many times. This chain joins TRBV28 and TRBJ2-7; 8 bases line up with TRBD2. This CDR3 has 15 amino acids. The germline V gene encodes CDR1 MDHEN and CDR2 SYDVKM. Trimming at V came to 4 bases and at J to 6 bases, leaving 11 bases not matched to a gene. CDR3 loop: CASSSYSGTSGEQYF. As DNA, the CDR3 is TGTGCCAGCAGTTCTTATAGCGGGACCTCTGGCGAGCAGTACTTC. Combining the CDR3 with reference TRBV28 and TRBJ2-7 gives the whole variable domain DVKVTQSSRYLVKRTGEKVFLECVQDMDHENMFWYRQDPGLGLRLIYFSYDVKMKEKGDIPEGYSVSREKKERFSLILESASTNQTSMYLCASSSYSGTSGEQYFGPGTRLTVT.

This clonotype appeared many times. The rearrangement joins TRBV7-9 to TRBJ2-1; possible D gene TRBD1, 5 bases. Trimming cost V 5 bases and J 10 bases, with 15 bases left between them. Germline V lookup: CDR1 SEHNR, CDR2 FQNEAQ (reference sequence). The CDR3 is 13 amino acids. The CDR3 is CASSGQGSQEQFF. In nucleotides, the CDR3 is TGTGCCAGCAGCGGACAAGGCAGCCAAGAGCAGTTCTTC.

Only a few counts were recorded for this clonotype. The chain links TRBV9 to TRBJ2-3, with D uncertain. CDR3 length: 15 residues. V lost 0 bases, J lost 3 bases, and 11 bases lay in between. CDR1 is SGDLS and CDR2 is YYNGEE in the germline V gene. The chain's CDR3 is CASSVADSRTDTQYF. DNA of the CDR3: TGTGCCAGCAGCGTAGCGGATTCTAGAACAGATACGCAGTATTTT.

This clonotype was observed a single time. A read error may be the cause here, since a much bigger clone is one base away. The rearrangement joins TRBV7-2 to TRBJ2-7, with 8 positions matching TRBD1. The CDR3 runs to 15 residues. Germline loops: CDR1 SGHTA, CDR2 FQGNSA. The CDR3 DNA follows: TGTGCCTGCAGCTCTTACAGGGGGAGCTCCTACGAGCAGTACTTC. Residues: CACSSYRGSSYEQYF.

This rearrangement joins TRBV19 to TRBJ2-1, with D hard to call. V was trimmed by 3 bases and J by 7 bases, leaving 13 bases between them. The CDR3 consists of 14 residues. Germline CDR1 LNHDA, CDR2 SQIVND (reference sequence). In nucleotides, the CDR3 is TGTGCCAGTAGTATTCGACATGGAAGAAATGAGCAGTTCTTC. This sequence encodes CASSIRHGRNEQFF.

Details on this clonotype: This could be a read error, since a much larger clone is one nucleotide away. The chain is built from TRBV20-1 and TRBJ2-5; no definite D call. The CDR3 length is 13 residues. With 5 bases removed from V and 3 bases from J, the gap between germline ends came to 13 bases. Germline assignment: CDR1 DFQATT and CDR2 SNEGSKA (reference sequence). This CDR3 is CSAQGGFEETQYF. Here the CDR3 DNA reads TGCAGTGCTCAAGGCGGTTTTGAAGAGACCCAGTACTTC.

This clonotype was seen at least ten times. The chain has TRBV6-2 or TRBV6-3 and TRBJ1-2; 7 nucleotides align to TRBD1. The J segment lost 1 base and the V segment lost 7 bases, leaving 12 bases of the junction unmatched. The germline V gene encodes CDR1 MNHEY and CDR2 SVGEGT. This CDR3 contains 16 residues. The CDR3: CASIGTAGGLNYGYTF. The CDR3 DNA sequence: TGTGCCAGCATAGGGACAGCCGGCGGACTTAACTATGGCTACACCTTC.

This clonotype was found many times. The chain links TRBV3-1 to TRBJ2-7, with unresolved D. Germline lookup yields CDR1 LGHDT and CDR2 YNNKEL (reference sequence). V was shortened by 1 base and J by 6 bases, with 13 bases between the two germline ends. There are 14 residues in the CDR3. As DNA, the CDR3 is TGTGCCAGCAGCCAAGCGGCGTCGAGTCGCGAGCAGTACTTC. Amino acids: CASSQAASSREQYF.

The CDR3 region is CASSTRAQLGSYNEQFF. CDR3 DNA sequence: TGTGCCAGCAGCACCAGAGCCCAGTTAGGCTCCTACAATGAGCAGTTCTTC. This chain connects TRBV9 to TRBJ2-1; D gene uncertain. Deletions cut 4 bases from V and 0 bases from J, with 17 bases between. CDR3 length: 17 amino acids. The germline V gene encodes CDR1 SGDLS and CDR2 YYNGEE.

The V gene is TRBV5-6, the J gene TRBJ2-1; the D gene is possibly TRBD2 (5 bases). Trimming stripped 2 bases from V and 3 bases from J, with 12 bases between. This CDR3 is built from 15 residues. Germline V lookup: CDR1 SGHDT, CDR2 YYEEEE. CDR3 DNA sequence: TGTGCCAGCAGCTTTCGAGGGATAAACTACAATGAGCAGTTCTTC. Protein product: CASSFRGINYNEQFF.